A selection of T cell receptor beta chains follows, all from one sample in a study of tumor-infiltrating lymphocytes in localized non-small cell lung cancer. TCRdb's table, derived via immunoSEQ multiplex PCR, lists solely in-frame clones and lacks some. The table includes fewer than 13,000 clones, about 62% detected once. Material: lung tumor tissue. These receptors were taken from a human donor with non-small cell lung cancer. Each CDR3 is given with its conserved first and last residue. The D gene is left open where the match is weak. Expanded clones get a size class; other rows say once, few or many, or leave the size out.

v_call: TRBV28
d_call: NA
j_call: TRBJ2-1
clone_size: NA
cdr3_nt: TGTGCCAGCAGTTCCCAGGGTTTCGAGCAGTTCTTC
cdr3_aa: CASSSQGFEQFF

v_call: TRBV29-1
d_call: TRBD1
j_call: TRBJ2-7
clone_size: NA
cdr3_nt: TGCAGCGTTGTGGGACAGACCTCCTACGAGCAGTACTTC
cdr3_aa: CSVVGQTSYEQYF

v_call: TRBV5-5
d_call: NA
j_call: TRBJ2-7
clone_size: NA
cdr3_nt: TGTGCCAGCAGCCGAGCGAGGGACGGAGCCTACGAGCAGTACTTC
cdr3_aa: CASSRARDGAYEQYF

v_call: TRBV7-9
d_call: NA
j_call: TRBJ2-6
clone_size: NA
cdr3_nt: TGTGCTCTCCCCCCCCGACAGGCTAGTAGATTATCTGGGGCCAACGTCCTGACTTTC
cdr3_aa: CALPPRQASRLSGANVLTF

v_call: TRBV29-1
d_call: TRBD1
j_call: TRBJ1-1
clone_size: NA
cdr3_nt: TGCAGCGTTGCATGGGACAGTGAAGCTTTCTTT
cdr3_aa: CSVAWDSEAFF

v_call: TRBV7-2
d_call: NA
j_call: TRBJ1-5
clone_size: NA
cdr3_nt: TGTGCCAGCAGCTTAATCTCCGCAGAGCAGCCCCAGCATTTT
cdr3_aa: CASSLISAEQPQHF

v_call: TRBV7-2
d_call: NA
j_call: TRBJ2-7
clone_size: few
cdr3_nt: TGTGCCAGCAGCAGTAGTCTAATCCCCTACGAGCAGTACTTC
cdr3_aa: CASSSSLIPYEQYF

v_call: TRBV11-3
d_call: TRBD2
j_call: TRBJ2-3
clone_size: NA
cdr3_nt: TGTGCCAGCAGCTTAGGCGGGGGGCACACAGATACGCAGTATTTT
cdr3_aa: CASSLGGGHTDTQYF

v_call: TRBV2
d_call: TRBD1
j_call: TRBJ1-6
clone_size: few
cdr3_nt: TGTGCCAGCAGGGGGACAGGGGATTCACCCCTCCACTTT
cdr3_aa: CASRGTGDSPLHF

v_call: TRBV11-3
d_call: NA
j_call: TRBJ2-5
clone_size: once
cdr3_nt: TGTGCCAGCAGCAGGGGGAGTGTGGAGACCCAGTACTTC
cdr3_aa: CASSRGSVETQYF

v_call: TRBV18
d_call: NA
j_call: TRBJ1-2
clone_size: NA
cdr3_nt: TGTGCCAGCTCACCAGGGTTAGGTGGCTACACCTTC
cdr3_aa: CASSPGLGGYTF

v_call: TRBV29-1
d_call: NA
j_call: TRBJ2-5
clone_size: few
cdr3_nt: TGCAGCGTCAGAGCTCTAGTGTCAGAGACCCAGTACTTC
cdr3_aa: CSVRALVSETQYF

v_call: TRBV7-2
d_call: NA
j_call: TRBJ2-5
clone_size: NA
cdr3_nt: TGTGCCAGCAGCCCAGGGGGGTCCATCCAAGAGACCCAGTACTTC
cdr3_aa: CASSPGGSIQETQYF

v_call: TRBV5-4
d_call: NA
j_call: TRBJ2-5
clone_size: NA
cdr3_nt: TGTGCCAGCAGTTCAGGGGTTCAAGAGACCCAGTACTTC
cdr3_aa: CASSSGVQETQYF

v_call: TRBV27
d_call: NA
j_call: TRBJ2-7
clone_size: NA
cdr3_nt: TGTGCCAGCAGTGAGACCCGGAACCGGGAGCAGTACTTC
cdr3_aa: CASSETRNREQYF

v_call: TRBV30
d_call: NA
j_call: TRBJ1-6
clone_size: NA
cdr3_nt: TGTGCCTGTGACCGCGGAAATGAGTCACCCCTCCACTTT
cdr3_aa: CACDRGNESPLHF

v_call: TRBV6-1
d_call: TRBD1
j_call: TRBJ2-3
clone_size: NA
cdr3_nt: TGTGCCAGCTTAGGGACAGGGGGCGCAGATACGCAGTATTTT
cdr3_aa: CASLGTGGADTQYF

v_call: TRBV5-1
d_call: NA
j_call: TRBJ2-3
clone_size: NA
cdr3_nt: TGCGCCAGCAGCTTCGGCCAGGCAACTAGGAAGGGAAGCACAGATACGCAGTATTTT
cdr3_aa: CASSFGQATRKGSTDTQYF

v_call: TRBV6-5
d_call: NA
j_call: TRBJ2-3
clone_size: NA
cdr3_nt: TGTGCCAGCAATCCGGGGTATGGTACAGATACGCAGTATTTT
cdr3_aa: CASNPGYGTDTQYF

v_call: TRBV4-2
d_call: TRBD2
j_call: TRBJ2-5
clone_size: few
cdr3_nt: TGTGCCAGCAGCCAAGTTGCGGGAGGGTTTGAGACCCAGTACTTC
cdr3_aa: CASSQVAGGFETQYF

v_call: TRBV6-1
d_call: TRBD2
j_call: TRBJ2-3
clone_size: NA
cdr3_nt: TGTGCCAGCAGTCTAGCGGGGAGGGAAGATACGCAGTATTTT
cdr3_aa: CASSLAGREDTQYF

v_call: TRBV18
d_call: NA
j_call: TRBJ2-7
clone_size: NA
cdr3_nt: TGTGCCAGCTCAGCCGCTACTAGTTCCCGCGAGCAGTACTTC
cdr3_aa: CASSAATSSREQYF

v_call: TRBV18
d_call: TRBD1
j_call: TRBJ2-1
clone_size: NA
cdr3_nt: TGTGCCAGCTCACCAAGTACAGGGGGTGCAACCTACAATGAGCAGTTCTTC
cdr3_aa: CASSPSTGGATYNEQFF

v_call: TRBV4-3
d_call: TRBD2
j_call: TRBJ2-1
clone_size: NA
cdr3_nt: TGCGCCAGCAGCCCAGGGACTAGCGGGGACAATGAGCAGTTCTTC
cdr3_aa: CASSPGTSGDNEQFF

v_call: TRBV30
d_call: NA
j_call: TRBJ2-1
clone_size: once
cdr3_nt: TGTGCCTGGAGTCCAGTTGGGAGTGAGCAGTTCTTC
cdr3_aa: CAWSPVGSEQFF

v_call: TRBV7-2
d_call: NA
j_call: TRBJ2-2
clone_size: NA
cdr3_nt: TGTGCCAGCAGCTTAGGCAGGGCCTGGAACACCGGGGAGCTGTTTTTT
cdr3_aa: CASSLGRAWNTGELFF

v_call: TRBV10-3
d_call: NA
j_call: TRBJ2-3
clone_size: NA
cdr3_nt: TGTGCCATCAGTGAGTTTAGGACAAGCACAGATACGCAGTATTTT
cdr3_aa: CAISEFRTSTDTQYF

v_call: TRBV6-5
d_call: NA
j_call: TRBJ2-7
clone_size: NA
cdr3_nt: TGTGCCAGCAGTTACGATCCAGGAGGAGGGACCTACGAGCAGTACTTC
cdr3_aa: CASSYDPGGGTYEQYF

v_call: TRBV5-1
d_call: NA
j_call: TRBJ2-7
clone_size: once
cdr3_nt: TGCGCCAGCAGCCTGGGACTGATCTACGAGCAGTACTTC
cdr3_aa: CASSLGLIYEQYF

v_call: TRBV5-1
d_call: NA
j_call: TRBJ2-3
clone_size: medium-sized
cdr3_nt: TGCGCCAGCAGCCCCGGCGGCACAGATACGCAGTATTTT
cdr3_aa: CASSPGGTDTQYF

v_call: TRBV19
d_call: TRBD2
j_call: TRBJ2-3
clone_size: NA
cdr3_nt: TGTGCCAGTAGTTTACGACTTGGGCTAGCGGCGACCATCACAGATACGCAGTATTTT
cdr3_aa: CASSLRLGLAATITDTQYF

v_call: TRBV15
d_call: NA
j_call: TRBJ1-2
clone_size: few
cdr3_nt: TGTGCCACCAGCAGGTCGACAGGAAACTATGGCTACACCTTC
cdr3_aa: CATSRSTGNYGYTF

v_call: TRBV6-1
d_call: NA
j_call: TRBJ1-3
clone_size: NA
cdr3_nt: TGTGCCAGCAGTGAAATCACGGAAGGAAACACCATATATTTT
cdr3_aa: CASSEITEGNTIYF

v_call: TRBV7-2
d_call: TRBD2
j_call: TRBJ2-1
clone_size: NA
cdr3_nt: TGTGCCAGCAGCTTATCCCCAGCAGCGGGGGGGCCTTGGGGTGAGCAGTTCTTC
cdr3_aa: CASSLSPAAGGPWGEQFF

v_call: TRBV2
d_call: NA
j_call: TRBJ2-5
clone_size: few
cdr3_nt: TGTGCCAGCAGTGAATTGGGGGAACAAGAGACCCAGTACTTC
cdr3_aa: CASSELGEQETQYF

v_call: TRBV14
d_call: TRBD2
j_call: TRBJ2-5
clone_size: NA
cdr3_nt: TGTGCCAGCAGCCCCCCAAGACTAGCGAACCAAGAGACCCAGTACTTC
cdr3_aa: CASSPPRLANQETQYF

v_call: TRBV30
d_call: TRBD2
j_call: TRBJ2-3
clone_size: NA
cdr3_nt: TGTGCCTGGAGACGACTAGCGGGAGTCGCAGATACGCAGTATTTT
cdr3_aa: CAWRRLAGVADTQYF

v_call: TRBV7-2
d_call: TRBD1
j_call: TRBJ2-5
clone_size: NA
cdr3_nt: TGTGCCAGCAGCTTAGGGGGACAGGGGCTGACCCAAGAGACCCAGTACTTC
cdr3_aa: CASSLGGQGLTQETQYF

v_call: TRBV15
d_call: NA
j_call: TRBJ1-2
clone_size: NA
cdr3_nt: TGTGCCACCACCCCCTCCGGGTCTGGCTACACCTTC
cdr3_aa: CATTPSGSGYTF

v_call: TRBV6-6
d_call: NA
j_call: TRBJ2-7
clone_size: NA
cdr3_nt: TGTGCCAGCAGTTACTCGCGGGGGCAGGTCGAGCAGTACTTC
cdr3_aa: CASSYSRGQVEQYF

v_call: TRBV4-1
d_call: TRBD2
j_call: TRBJ2-2
clone_size: medium-sized
cdr3_nt: TGCGCCAGCAGCCCTATAGCGGGGGGGCGGGTCGGGGAGCTGTTTTTT
cdr3_aa: CASSPIAGGRVGELFF

v_call: TRBV30
d_call: TRBD1
j_call: TRBJ2-7
clone_size: NA
cdr3_nt: TGTGCCTGGAGTCCGGGACAGGGTGGCGAGCAGTACTTC
cdr3_aa: CAWSPGQGGEQYF

v_call: TRBV6-5
d_call: TRBD2
j_call: TRBJ2-3
clone_size: NA
cdr3_nt: TGTGCCAGCAGTCGACTAGCGGGGGGGCAGGATACGCAGTATTTT
cdr3_aa: CASSRLAGGQDTQYF

v_call: TRBV2
d_call: TRBD1
j_call: TRBJ1-4
clone_size: NA
cdr3_nt: TGTGCCAGCAGTGATGGGGGGACAGGGGAACGAGATTATGAAAAACTGTTTTTT
cdr3_aa: CASSDGGTGERDYEKLFF

v_call: TRBV28
d_call: NA
j_call: TRBJ1-2
clone_size: NA
cdr3_nt: TGTGCCAGCAAGTACCCCTCCTATGGCTACACCTTC
cdr3_aa: CASKYPSYGYTF

v_call: TRBV29-1
d_call: NA
j_call: TRBJ1-2
clone_size: NA
cdr3_nt: TGCAGCGTTGCCGGACATCAAAACTATGGCTACACCTTC
cdr3_aa: CSVAGHQNYGYTF

v_call: TRBV7-8
d_call: NA
j_call: TRBJ2-7
clone_size: NA
cdr3_nt: TGTGCCAGCAGCTTAGTAGCAGAGAACTACGAGCAGTACTTC
cdr3_aa: CASSLVAENYEQYF

v_call: TRBV18
d_call: NA
j_call: TRBJ1-1
clone_size: few
cdr3_nt: TGTGCCAGCTCACCGGAGGGCACGCTGGTGGGCACTGAAGCTTTCTTT
cdr3_aa: CASSPEGTLVGTEAFF

v_call: TRBV29-1
d_call: TRBD2
j_call: TRBJ2-5
clone_size: NA
cdr3_nt: TGCAGCGTTGATTTACTAGCGACTCAAGAGACCCAGTACTTC
cdr3_aa: CSVDLLATQETQYF

v_call: TRBV7-2
d_call: NA
j_call: TRBJ2-6
clone_size: NA
cdr3_nt: TGTGCCAGCAGCCCAGCTGGGGCCAACGTCCTGACTTTC
cdr3_aa: CASSPAGANVLTF

v_call: TRBV9
d_call: NA
j_call: TRBJ2-3
clone_size: NA
cdr3_nt: TGTGCCAGCAATTTTCCGGGGAGCACAGATACGCAGTATTTT
cdr3_aa: CASNFPGSTDTQYF

v_call: TRBV18
d_call: NA
j_call: TRBJ1-1
clone_size: NA
cdr3_nt: TGTGCCAGCTCACGACAAGGAGGGGACACTGAAGCTTTCTTT
cdr3_aa: CASSRQGGDTEAFF

v_call: TRBV7-6
d_call: TRBD1
j_call: TRBJ2-3
clone_size: NA
cdr3_nt: TGTGCCAGCAGCTCCCGAGGACAGGGGAGCACAGATACGCAGTATTTT
cdr3_aa: CASSSRGQGSTDTQYF

v_call: TRBV10-3
d_call: NA
j_call: TRBJ2-1
clone_size: NA
cdr3_nt: TGTGCCATCAGTTTGGACACCCAGTCCTACAATGAGCAGTTCTTC
cdr3_aa: CAISLDTQSYNEQFF

v_call: TRBV11-2
d_call: NA
j_call: TRBJ1-4
clone_size: NA
cdr3_nt: TGTGCCAGCAGCCTGGACATGGCTAATGAAAAACTGTTTTTT
cdr3_aa: CASSLDMANEKLFF